One sample yielded the 15 T cell receptor beta chains listed below, sequenced in a study of blood T cell repertoires in COVID-19. The repertoire was sequenced with immunoSEQ multiplex PCR; TCRdb's copy has only in-frame clones and lacks some. Of 250,000 to 300,000 clones in the sample, just under 90% were seen once. Sequencing was performed on peripheral blood. The receptors shown here come from a woman aged 45-60 years with COVID-19, enrolled during active disease.

This clone was observed a single time. This chain joins TRBV18 and TRBJ2-5, with 14 bases that match TRBD2. Germline V gene sequence: CDR1 KGHSH, CDR2 LQKENI. The CDR3 consists of 16 residues. V lost 6 bases, J lost 2 bases, and 5 bases stayed unmatched. The CDR3 loop is CASSLGLAGVQETQYF. In nucleotides, the CDR3 is TGTGCCAGCTCCCTGGGACTAGCGGGAGTTCAAGAGACCCAGTACTTC.

The rearrangement links TRBV19 to TRBJ1-3; possible D gene TRBD1, 6 bases. This CDR3 spans 17 amino acids. Trimming removed 2 bases at V and 0 bases at J, with 14 bases between. The V gene's germline CDR1 is LNHDA and CDR2 SQIVND (reference sequence). The CDR3 nucleotides read TGTGCCAGTAGTATAAGGCCAGGGGCTCTCTCTGGAAACACCATATATTTT. This translates into CASSIRPGALSGNTIYF.

The chain employs TRBV18 and TRBJ2-5; 12 nucleotides align to TRBD2. Germline V gene lookup returns CDR1 KGHSH and CDR2 LQKENI. The CDR3 covers 18 residues. The J segment lost 2 bases and the V segment lost 3 bases, leaving 10 bases of the junction unmatched. CDR3 DNA sequence: TGTGCCAGCTCACCCCAGCTGAGACTAGCGGGAGATCAAGAGACCCAGTACTTC. This codes for CASSPQLRLAGDQETQYF.

V and J are TRBV19 and TRBJ1-1; TRBD1 aligns across 7 bases. From germline, CDR1 is LNHDA and CDR2 SQIVND (reference sequence). J lost 5 bases, V lost 8 bases, and 8 bases had no gene match. This CDR3 comprises 13 residues. The CDR3 nucleotides read TGTGCCAGTTCACAGGGGATCTGGACTGAAGCTTTCTTT. Protein: CASSQGIWTEAFF.

The chain combines TRBV30 with TRBJ1-5; 7 bases fit TRBD1. From germline, CDR1 is GTSNPN and CDR2 SVGIG (reference sequence). With 1 base clipped from V and 6 bases from J, the junction kept 18 bases outside the gene matches. CDR3 length equals 18 residues. CDR3 nucleotide sequence: TGTGCCTGGAGTGCGTCAACAGGGGAAGGGTCGATAATTCAGCCCCAGCATTTT. This codes for CAWSASTGEGSIIQPQHF.

V and J are TRBV12-3 or TRBV12-4 and TRBJ1-2, with TRBD1 matching over 8 bases. With V trimmed by 6 bases and J by 6 bases, 6 bases remained unmatched. This CDR3 is built from 13 residues. In DNA, the CDR3 is TGTGCCAGCAGCGGACAGGGTCGGCATGGCTACACCTTC. This codes for CASSGQGRHGYTF.

Remarks on this clone: A junction boundary mismatches the germline segment, possibly from a read error. V gene TRBV6-6 combines with J gene TRBJ1-2; 7 bases line up with TRBD1. The CDR3 covers 12 residues. Germline CDR1 MNHNY, CDR2 SVGAGI (reference sequence). The CDR3 spells CASRGGPPGYTF. CDR3 sequence (DNA): TGTGCTAGCAGGGGGGGACCCCCTGGCTACACCTTC.

The chain has TRBV4-3 and TRBJ1-2; 9 bases are a match to TRBD1. V lost 3 bases, J lost 8 bases, and 13 bases stayed unmatched. Germline CDR1 is LGHNA and CDR2 is YSLEER. This CDR3 region has 16 residues. In nucleotides, the CDR3 is TGCGCCAGCAGCCAGGCGGGACAGGGCGTATCGCGGGGCTACACCTTC. Protein sequence: CASSQAGQGVSRGYTF.

This sequence joins TRBV3-1 (or the pseudogene TRBV3-2) and TRBJ2-7, with TRBD2 matching 9 bases. The V and J ends lost 4 bases and 5 bases, in that order; junction bases with no gene match: 6. Germline-derived CDR1 and CDR2 are LGHDT and YNNKEL (reference sequence). This CDR3 is 14 amino acids long. The CDR3 DNA reads as TGTGCCAGCAGCCTATTAGCGGGAGTGCACGAGCAGTACTTC. This encodes CASSLLAGVHEQYF.

A few counts support this clone. Germline is not matched at one junction end, which may reflect a read error. This chain joins TRBV5-1 and TRBJ1-1; tentative D call: TRBD1 (6 bases). Germline CDR1 reads SGHRS; CDR2 reads YFSETQ. The CDR3 runs to 14 residues. The CDR3 region has the DNA TGCGCCAGCAGCTTGGAAGGGGGTGTGAAGGTAGACACCTTT. Its translation is CASSLEGGVKVDTF.

V and J are TRBV18 and TRBJ2-7, with 12 bases matching TRBD1. The V gene's germline CDR1 is KGHSH and CDR2 LQKENI. The CDR3 loop spans 16 amino acids. Losses at the gene ends were 3 bases for V and 2 bases for J; bases not matched to a gene: 5. The CDR3 sequence is CASSPGTGGQAYEQYF. The CDR3 DNA reads TGTGCCAGCTCACCCGGGACAGGGGGCCAGGCCTACGAGCAGTACTTC.

Comment on this clone: The identical CDR3 is also encoded by other nucleotide sequences in the sample. This rearrangement joins TRBV29-1 to TRBJ1-1; D unclear. The V end lost 4 bases, the J end lost 1 base, and 7 bases lay between the germline ends. The CDR3 contains 12 residues. Germline CDR1 SQVTM, CDR2 ANQGSEA. CDR3 in amino acids: CSVGAGNTEAFF. CDR3 DNA sequence: TGCAGCGTTGGGGCGGGGAACACTGAAGCTTTCTTT.

The chain carries TRBV5-3 and TRBJ2-4, with 14 nucleotides matching TRBD2. TRBV5-3 is noted as an ORF with a role that remains uncertain. The CDR3 is 23 residues long. Germline trimming cut 0 bases from V and 2 bases from J; bases unmatched to any gene: 19. The CDR3 nucleotides read TGTGCCAGAAGCTTGGAAGGGGTGGAAGTCGGACTAGCGGGAGGTGTGACCAAAAACATTCAGTACTTC. It translates to CARSLEGVEVGLAGGVTKNIQYF.

The V call is TRBV5-1, the J call TRBJ1-1, with 8 nucleotides matching TRBD1. Germline lookup yields CDR1 SGHRS and CDR2 YFSETQ. V trimming: 1 base; J trimming: 1 base; junction bases outside the gene matches: 3. The CDR3 extends over 15 amino acids. The CDR3 sequence: CASSLSGQANTEAFF. As DNA, the CDR3 is TGCGCCAGCAGCTTGTCGGGACAGGCGAACACTGAAGCTTTCTTT.

The chain links TRBV11-2 to TRBJ1-1, with D unclear. Trimming removed 5 bases at V and 1 base at J, with 8 bases between. Germline V gene lookup returns CDR1 SGHAT and CDR2 FQNNGV. CDR3 length equals 13 residues. CDR3 sequence: CASSEHRNTEAFF. Here the CDR3 DNA reads TGTGCCAGCAGCGAACACCGGAACACTGAAGCTTTCTTT.